The present entry profiles one TCR beta chain with its context. This record comes from a study of blood T cell repertoires in COVID-19. Study details: Sites in the United States, Italy and Spain provided acute and convalescent COVID-19 samples. PBMCs, B-cell-depleted T cells, or T cells were the source of the cDNA or gDNA that made up the material.

In the original processing: Reference gene primers were amplified, and this amplification served to estimate nucleated cell counts. The method was immunoSEQ multiplex PCR; TCRdb's version includes in-frame clones alone and lacks a portion of them. That table gives V, J and clone size, and the DNA gave D and trimming. This sample has roughly 150,000 clones, with under 95% found just once. V shed 2 bases and J 0 bases; nucleotides not matched to a gene: 11. The CDR3 length is 18 residues. The specimen sequenced was peripheral blood. This TCR derives from a man between 18 and 35 years old with COVID-19, enrolled during active disease. V and J are TRBV23-1 and TRBJ1-1; TRBD1 agrees at 8 bases. TRBV23-1 is annotated as an ORF whose role is uncertain. CDR3 residues: CASSQDGDRRGMNTEAFF. DNA for the CDR3: TGCGCCAGCAGTCAAGATGGGGACAGGCGGGGTATGAACACTGAAGCTTTCTTT.